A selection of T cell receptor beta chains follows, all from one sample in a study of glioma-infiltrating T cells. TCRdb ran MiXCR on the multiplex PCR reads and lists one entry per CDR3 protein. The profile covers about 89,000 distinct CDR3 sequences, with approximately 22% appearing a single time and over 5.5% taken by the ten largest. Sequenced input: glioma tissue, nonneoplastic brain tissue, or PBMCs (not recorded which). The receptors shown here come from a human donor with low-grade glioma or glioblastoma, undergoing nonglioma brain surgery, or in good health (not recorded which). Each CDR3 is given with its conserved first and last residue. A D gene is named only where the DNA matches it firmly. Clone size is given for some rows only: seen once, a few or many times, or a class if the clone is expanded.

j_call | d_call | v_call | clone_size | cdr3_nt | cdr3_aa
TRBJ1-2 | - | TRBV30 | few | TGTGCCTGGAGTGTAAATAGAGTAGGGAATGGCTACACCTTC | CAWSVNRVGNGYTF
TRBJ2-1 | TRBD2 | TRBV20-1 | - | TGCAGTGCTAATCTAGCGGGACCACCCAATGAGCAGTTCTTC | CSANLAGPPNEQFF
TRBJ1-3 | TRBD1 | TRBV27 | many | TGTGCCAGCAAACGGACAGGGACTGGAAACACCATATATTTT | CASKRTGTGNTIYF
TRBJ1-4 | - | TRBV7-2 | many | TGTGCCAGCAGTTCCGAGCCCCCTTCAACTAATGAAAAACTGTTTTTT | CASSSEPPSTNEKLFF
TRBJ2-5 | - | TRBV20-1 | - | TGCAGTGCTAGACAATTGACGGGAGTTAAAGAGACCCAGTACTTC | CSARQLTGVKETQYF
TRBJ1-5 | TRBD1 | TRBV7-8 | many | TGTGCCAGCAGCCCGCCCGGGACAGGGAATCAGCCCCAGCATTTT | CASSPPGTGNQPQHF
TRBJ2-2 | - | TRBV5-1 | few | TGCGCCAGCATCCTCTTGTGGGGTACCGGGGAGCTGTTTTTT | CASILLWGTGELFF
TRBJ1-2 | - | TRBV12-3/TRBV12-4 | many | TGTGCCAGCAGTTTTGGTCATCATGGCTACACCTTC | CASSFGHHGYTF
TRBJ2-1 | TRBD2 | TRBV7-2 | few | TGTGCCAGCAGCCCCCTAGCGGGAGCTAACAATGAGCAGTTCTTC | CASSPLAGANNEQFF
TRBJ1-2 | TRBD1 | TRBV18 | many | TGTGCCAGCTCCCAAGGACAGGGCCACTATGGCTACACCTTC | CASSQGQGHYGYTF
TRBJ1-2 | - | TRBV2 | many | TGTGCCAGCAGGGACACAGCTAACTATGGCTACACCTTC | CASRDTANYGYTF
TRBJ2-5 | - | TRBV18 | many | TGTGCCAGCTCACCGCAAGGGGAGACCCAGTACTTC | CASSPQGETQYF
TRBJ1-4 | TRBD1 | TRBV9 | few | TGTGCCAGCAGCCCTCCGGACAGGGGGCTCTCTAATGAAAAACTGTTTTTT | CASSPPDRGLSNEKLFF
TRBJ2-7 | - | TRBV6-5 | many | TGTGCCAGCAGTTACTCTCAGGGTGGCGAGCAGTACTTC | CASSYSQGGEQYF
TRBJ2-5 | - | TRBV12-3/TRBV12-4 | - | TGTGCCAGCAGTTTCAGCCAAGGATGGCAAGAGACCCAGTACTTC | CASSFSQGWQETQYF
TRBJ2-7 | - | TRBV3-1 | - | TGTGCCAGCAGCCAATTGAGATACGAGCAGTACTTC | CASSQLRYEQYF
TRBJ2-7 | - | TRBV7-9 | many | TGTGCCAGCGGATACTACGAGCAGTACTTC | CASGYYEQYF
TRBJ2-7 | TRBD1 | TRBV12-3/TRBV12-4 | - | TGTGCCAGCAGTCCACCACAGGGGGCGTACGAGCAGTACTTC | CASSPPQGAYEQYF
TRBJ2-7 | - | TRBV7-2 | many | TGTGCCAGCAGCCCCTCGTTCGGCGCCTACGAGCAGTACTTC | CASSPSFGAYEQYF
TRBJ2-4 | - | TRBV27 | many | TGTGCCAGCAGTCGAGGGACAGCCAAAAACATTCAGTACTTC | CASSRGTAKNIQYF
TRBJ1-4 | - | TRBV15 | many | TGTGCCACCAGCAGAAGATGGGCAGGGCAAAGGGAAAAACTGTTTTTT | CATSRRWAGQREKLFF
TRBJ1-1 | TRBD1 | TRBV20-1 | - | TGCAGTGCCTCGGACAGGAAGGACACTGAAGCTTTCTTT | CSASDRKDTEAFF
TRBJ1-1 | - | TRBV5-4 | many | TGTGCCAGCAGCTCCGTAGGTTTTCCCGCTTACACTGAAGCTTTCTTT | CASSSVGFPAYTEAFF
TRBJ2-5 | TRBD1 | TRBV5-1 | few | TGCGCCAGCAGCTTAGGACAGGACCAAGAGACCCAGTACTTC | CASSLGQDQETQYF
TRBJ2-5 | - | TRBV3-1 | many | TGTGCCAGCAGCCAAGACCTCGGACGCTCGCCAGAGACCCAGTACTTC | CASSQDLGRSPETQYF
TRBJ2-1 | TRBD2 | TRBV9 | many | TGTGCCAGCAGCGGAGGGGAGGGAGGATTCAATGAGCAGTTCTTC | CASSGGEGGFNEQFF
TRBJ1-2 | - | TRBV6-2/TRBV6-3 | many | TGTGCCAGCAGTTACTCGGGCAGGAGGAACTATGGCTACACCTTC | CASSYSGRRNYGYTF
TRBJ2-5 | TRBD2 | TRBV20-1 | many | TGCAGTGCTGTTTCCTGGCGGGAGAGTATGGAGACCCAGTACTTC | CSAVSWRESMETQYF
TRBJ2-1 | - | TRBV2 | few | TGTGCCAGCAGCATTCAGACTGTGCGGGGGCTCGGTGAGCAGTTCTTC | CASSIQTVRGLGEQFF
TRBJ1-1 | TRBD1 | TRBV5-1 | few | TGCGCCAGCAGCCCGACAGGGGCCGAAGCTTTCTTT | CASSPTGAEAFF
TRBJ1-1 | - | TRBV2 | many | TGTGCCAGCAGTAATCAGGGTATAGGCACTGAAGCTTTCTTT | CASSNQGIGTEAFF
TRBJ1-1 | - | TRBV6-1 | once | TGTGCCAGCAGTAGCCGGGAGTTCACTGGAGCTTTCTTT | CASSSREFTGAFF